The 12 T cell receptor beta chains in this list originate from one sample, sequenced in a study of blood T cell repertoires in COVID-19. This table comes from immunoSEQ multiplex PCR, and its TCRdb copy is limited to in-frame clones, with some not included. Found here are 91,000 or so clones, 86% of them singletons; the top ten hold approximately 13%. The sequenced sample consisted of peripheral blood. These TCRs come from a woman in her sixties or seventies in a cohort sampled during active or convalescent COVID-19.

CDR3 sequence: CATILPPTRGLGQDTQYF. CDR3 DNA: TGTGCCACCATCCTACCCCCCACCCGGGGACTAGGCCAAGATACGCAGTATTTT. The V call is TRBV15, the J call TRBJ2-3; 8 nucleotides agree with TRBD2. The junction had 20 bases not matched to a gene; V was cut back by 7 bases and J by 5 bases. The CDR3 is 18 residues long. The germline V gene has CDR1 LNHNV and CDR2 YYDKDF (reference sequence). The variable domain in full, with the rest retrieved from reference TRBV15 and TRBJ2-3, is DAMVIQNPRYQVTQFGKPVTLSCSQTLNHNVMYWYQQKSSQAPKLLFHYYDKDFNNEADTPDNFQSRRPNTSFCFLDIRSPGLGDTAMYLCATILPPTRGLGQDTQYFGPGTRLTVL.

This clone was recorded once. The rearrangement uses TRBV19 and TRBJ1-1; D gene ambiguous. V was trimmed by 2 bases and J by 1 base, leaving 5 bases between them. Germline CDR1 LNHDA, CDR2 SQIVND (reference sequence). This CDR3 has 13 amino acids. The CDR3 region is CASSIQANTEAFF. CDR3 nucleotide sequence: TGTGCCAGTAGTATACAGGCGAACACTGAAGCTTTCTTT. Variable domain in full (rest from reference TRBV19 and TRBJ1-1): DGGITQSPKYLFRKEGQNVTLSCEQNLNHDAMYWYRQDPGQGLRLIYYSQIVNDFQKGDIAEGYSVSREKKESFPLTVTSAQKNPTAFYLCASSIQANTEAFFGQGTRLTVV.

This clone was found a few times. The chain is built from TRBV15 and TRBJ2-5; D gene ambiguous. This CDR3 comprises 15 residues. Looked up from germline, CDR1 is LNHNV and CDR2 is YYDKDF (reference sequence). With 0 bases removed from V and 1 base from J, the gap between germline ends came to 9 bases. The CDR3 loop reads CATSRDQTGQETQYF. Written as DNA, the CDR3 is TGTGCCACCAGCAGAGATCAAACGGGCCAAGAGACCCAGTACTTC.

V gene TRBV20-1 combines with J gene TRBJ2-3, with TRBD2 identical over 9 bases. CDR3 length: 14 residues. The V and J ends lost 3 bases and 5 bases, in that order; junction bases with no gene match: 6. Germline V gene lookup returns CDR1 DFQATT and CDR2 SNEGSKA (reference sequence). CDR3 nucleotide sequence: TGCAGTGCTAGTCCCCCTAGCGGGATAGATACGCAGTATTTT. It specifies CSASPPSGIDTQYF.

This clone was recorded a few times. The V and J genes are TRBV7-6 and TRBJ2-2; weak D call: TRBD1 (6 bases). CDR1 SGHVS and CDR2 FNYEAQ come from the germline V gene. Trimming pared 2 bases from V and 0 bases from J, leaving 13 bases between. The CDR3 is 17 residues long. In nucleotides, the CDR3 is TGTGCCAGCAGCTTAAACCGTGGGACAACGAACACCGGGGAGCTGTTTTTT. It specifies CASSLNRGTTNTGELFF.

The chain links TRBV6-2 or TRBV6-3 to TRBJ1-1; the match to TRBD1 covers 11 bases. V lost 4 bases, J lost 4 bases, and 11 bases stayed unmatched. The germline gives CDR1 MNHEY, CDR2 SVGEGT. CDR3 length: 17 residues. The CDR3: CASSSGQGAGVGTEAFF. CDR3 in DNA: TGTGCCAGCAGTTCCGGACAGGGGGCGGGAGTCGGCACTGAAGCTTTCTTT.

The chain has TRBV3-1 (or the pseudogene TRBV3-2) and TRBJ2-1, with 10 bases aligning to TRBD1. CDR1 is LGHDT, CDR2 YNNKEL, per germline (reference sequence). Trimming removed 2 bases from V and 8 bases from J; junction bases left unmatched: 3. The CDR3 has 14 residues. CDR3 nucleotides: TGTGCCAGCAGCCAACGGGACAGGGGACATGAGCAGTTCTTC. Its protein is CASSQRDRGHEQFF.

This clone was detected once. The chain employs TRBV5-1 and TRBJ1-4; D unclear. V was clipped by 4 bases and J by 8 bases, with 18 bases between them. The CDR3 contains 15 residues. Germline assignment: CDR1 SGHRS and CDR2 YFSETQ. Written as DNA, the CDR3 is TGCGCCAGCAGCGCCGGCGGGCTAGCAAACGAAAAACTGTTTTTT. Protein sequence: CASSAGGLANEKLFF.

The chain uses TRBV12-2 and TRBJ2-7; the D segment call TRBD2 is taken from the table without a DNA check. TRBV12-2 counts as a pseudogene. This CDR3 has 14 amino acids. CDR3 bases: TGTGCAAGTCGCTTCGTTCTCCCTACCTACGAGCAGTACTTC. Translating gives CASRFVLPTYEQYF.

The chain links TRBV5-1 to TRBJ1-3; the D gene is possibly TRBD1 (5 bases). Trimming pared 4 bases from V and 8 bases from J, leaving 16 bases between. Per the germline V gene, CDR1 is SGHRS and CDR2 is YFSETQ. This CDR3 is built from 14 residues. CDR3 protein: CASSVGGAVDTIYF. As DNA, the CDR3 is TGCGCCAGCAGCGTCGGCGGGGCGGTAGACACCATATATTTT.

V gene TRBV6-4 combines with J gene TRBJ2-1; tentative D call: TRBD2 (6 bases). This CDR3 spans 16 amino acids. V lost 2 bases and J 9 bases, leaving 20 bases between the germline ends. Germline V gives CDR1 MRHNA, CDR2 SNTAGT. CDR3 DNA: TGTGCCAGCAGTGACCAGAGGGACTCCCCATCAGTTGAGCAGTTCTTC. This codes for CASSDQRDSPSVEQFF.

The rearrangement links TRBV19 to TRBJ2-7; 7 bases are shared with TRBD1. The CDR3 is 16 amino acids. V shed 5 bases and J 2 bases; nucleotides not matched to a gene: 12. Germline V gene data show CDR1 as LNHDA and CDR2 as SQIVND (reference sequence). As DNA, the CDR3 is TGTGCCAGTAGTCCTTCCGGGACAGTTAAAACCTACGAGCAGTACTTC. Protein sequence: CASSPSGTVKTYEQYF.